This T cell receptor (beta chain) was obtained from a study of blood T cell repertoires in COVID-19. In the study overall: Whether acute or convalescent, the COVID-19 samples came from the United States, Italy and Spain. Sample material is recorded as cDNA or gDNA derived from T cells, B-cell-depleted T cells, or PBMCs.

The data were produced by immunoSEQ multiplex PCR, yet TCRdb's version contains in-frame clones alone and is incomplete. The data show roughly 140,000 clones, under 90% seen once. J lost 6 bases, V lost 5 bases, and 9 bases had no gene match. Germline V gives CDR1 LNHNV, CDR2 YYDKDF (reference sequence). The CDR3 length is 16 residues. Cohort placement rested on clinical history that participants reported themselves. The receptor comes from a man between 45 and 60 years old in a cohort exposed to, infected with or recovered from COVID-19 (not recorded which). V and J are TRBV15 and TRBJ2-3, with 12 nucleotides matching TRBD2. Sequences were obtained from PBMCs or T cells enriched from blood (not recorded which). CDR3: CATSGELAGGSDTQYF. The CDR3 DNA reads as TGTGCCACCAGCGGGGAACTAGCGGGAGGTTCGGATACGCAGTATTTT. Based on the CDR3 plus reference TRBV15 and TRBJ2-3, the full variable domain is DAMVIQNPRYQVTQFGKPVTLSCSQTLNHNVMYWYQQKSSQAPKLLFHYYDKDFNNEADTPDNFQSRRPNTSFCFLDIRSPGLGDTAMYLCATSGELAGGSDTQYFGPGTRLTVL.